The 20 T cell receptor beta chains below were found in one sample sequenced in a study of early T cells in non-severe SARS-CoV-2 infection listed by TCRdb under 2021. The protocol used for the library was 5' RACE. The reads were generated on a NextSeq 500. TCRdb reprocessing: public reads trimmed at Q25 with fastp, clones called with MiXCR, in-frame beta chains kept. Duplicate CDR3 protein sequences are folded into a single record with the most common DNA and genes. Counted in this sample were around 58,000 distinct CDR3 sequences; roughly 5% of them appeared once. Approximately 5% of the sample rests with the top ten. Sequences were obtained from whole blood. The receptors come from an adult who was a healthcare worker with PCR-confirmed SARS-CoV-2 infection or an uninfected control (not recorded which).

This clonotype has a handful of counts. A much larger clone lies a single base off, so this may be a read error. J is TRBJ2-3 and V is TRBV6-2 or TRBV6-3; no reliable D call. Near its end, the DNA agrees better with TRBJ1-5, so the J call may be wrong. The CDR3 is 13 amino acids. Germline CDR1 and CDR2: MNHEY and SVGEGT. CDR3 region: CASSYGYTDTQHF. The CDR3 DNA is TGTGCCAGCAGTTACGGGTACACAGATACGCAGCATTTT.

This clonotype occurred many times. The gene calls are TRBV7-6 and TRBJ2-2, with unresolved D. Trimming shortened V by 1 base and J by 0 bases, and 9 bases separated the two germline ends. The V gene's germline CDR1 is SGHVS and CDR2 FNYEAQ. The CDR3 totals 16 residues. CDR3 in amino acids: CASSLVGSSNTGELFF. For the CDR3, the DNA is TGTGCCAGCAGCTTAGTGGGTAGCTCGAACACCGGGGAGCTGTTTTTT. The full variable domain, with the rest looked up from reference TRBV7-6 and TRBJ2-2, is GAGVSQSPRYKVTKRGQDVALRCDPISGHVSLYWYRQALGQGPEFLTYFNYEAQQDKSGLPNDRFSAERPEGSISTLTIQRTEQRDSAMYRCASSLVGSSNTGELFFGEGSRLTVL.

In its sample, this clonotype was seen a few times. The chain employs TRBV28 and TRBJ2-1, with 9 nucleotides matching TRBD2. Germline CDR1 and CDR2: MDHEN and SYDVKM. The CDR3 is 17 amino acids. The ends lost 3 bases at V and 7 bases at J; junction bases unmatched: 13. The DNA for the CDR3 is TGTGCCAGCAGTTTTAAGATAAGCGGGAGGTTTAAAAATGAGCAGTTCTTC. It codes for CASSFKISGRFKNEQFF.

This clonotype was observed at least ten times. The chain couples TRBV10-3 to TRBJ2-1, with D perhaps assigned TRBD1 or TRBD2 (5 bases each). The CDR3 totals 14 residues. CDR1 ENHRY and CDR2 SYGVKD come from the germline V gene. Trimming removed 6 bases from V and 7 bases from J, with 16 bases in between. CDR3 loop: CAIRGDRKLNEQFF. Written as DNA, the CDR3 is TGTGCCATCAGGGGGGACCGCAAATTGAATGAGCAGTTCTTC.

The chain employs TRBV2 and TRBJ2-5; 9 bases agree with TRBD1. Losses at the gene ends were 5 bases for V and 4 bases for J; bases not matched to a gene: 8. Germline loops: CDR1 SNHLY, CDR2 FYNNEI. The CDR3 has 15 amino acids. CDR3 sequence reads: CASSPHRDRAETQYF. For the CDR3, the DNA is TGTGCCAGCAGTCCCCACCGGGACAGGGCAGAGACCCAGTACTTC.

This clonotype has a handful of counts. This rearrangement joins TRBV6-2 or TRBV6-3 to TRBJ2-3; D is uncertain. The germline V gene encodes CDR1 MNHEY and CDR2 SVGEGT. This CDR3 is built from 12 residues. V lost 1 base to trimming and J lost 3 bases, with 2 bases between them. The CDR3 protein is CASSYLTDTQYF. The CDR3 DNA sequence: TGTGCCAGCAGTTACTTGACAGATACGCAGTATTTT.

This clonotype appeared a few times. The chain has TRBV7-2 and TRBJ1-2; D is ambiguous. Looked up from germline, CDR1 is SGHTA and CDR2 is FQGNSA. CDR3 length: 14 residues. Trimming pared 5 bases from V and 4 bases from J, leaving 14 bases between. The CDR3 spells CASSREGHSYGYTF. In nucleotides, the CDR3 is TGTGCCAGCAGCCGGGAGGGTCACTCCTATGGCTACACCTTC.

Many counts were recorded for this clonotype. The CDR3 coding sequence is TGTGCCAGCTCTCAAGACAGGGGGCGCGCCGGGGAGCTGTTTTTT. Its protein product is CASSQDRGRAGELFF. The rearrangement uses TRBV18 and TRBJ2-2, with TRBD1 identical over 10 bases. Germline CDR1 reads KGHSH; CDR2 reads LQKENI. The ends lost 6 bases at V and 6 bases at J; junction bases unmatched: 7. This CDR3 has 15 amino acids.

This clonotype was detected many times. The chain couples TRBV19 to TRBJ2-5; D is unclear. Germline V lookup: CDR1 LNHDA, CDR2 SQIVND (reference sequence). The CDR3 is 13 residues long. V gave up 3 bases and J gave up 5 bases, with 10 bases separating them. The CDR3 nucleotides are TGTGCCAGTAGTATTACAAGTCGGGAGACCCAGTACTTC. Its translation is CASSITSRETQYF. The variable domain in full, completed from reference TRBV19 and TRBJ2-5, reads DGGITQSPKYLFRKEGQNVTLSCEQNLNHDAMYWYRQDPGQGLRLIYYSQIVNDFQKGDIAEGYSVSREKKESFPLTVTSAQKNPTAFYLCASSITSRETQYFGPGTRLLVL.

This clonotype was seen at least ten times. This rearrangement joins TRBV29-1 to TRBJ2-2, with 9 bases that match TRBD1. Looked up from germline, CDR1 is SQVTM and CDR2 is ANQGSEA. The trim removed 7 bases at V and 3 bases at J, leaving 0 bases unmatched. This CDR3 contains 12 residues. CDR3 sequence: CSGDRDTGELFF. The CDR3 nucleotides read TGCAGCGGGGACAGGGACACCGGGGAGCTGTTTTTT.

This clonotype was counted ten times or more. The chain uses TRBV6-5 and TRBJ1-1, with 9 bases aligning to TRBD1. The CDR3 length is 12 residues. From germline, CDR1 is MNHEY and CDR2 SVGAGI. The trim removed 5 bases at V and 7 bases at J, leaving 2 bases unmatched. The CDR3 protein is CASSRTGVEAFF. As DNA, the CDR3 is TGTGCCAGCAGTAGGACAGGGGTTGAAGCTTTCTTT.

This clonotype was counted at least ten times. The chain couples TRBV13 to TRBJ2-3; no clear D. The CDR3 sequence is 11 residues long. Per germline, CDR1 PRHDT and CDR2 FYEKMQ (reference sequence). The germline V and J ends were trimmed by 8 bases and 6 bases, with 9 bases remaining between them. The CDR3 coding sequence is TGTGCCAGCTCCCAGGAGGATACGCAGTATTTT. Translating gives CASSQEDTQYF.

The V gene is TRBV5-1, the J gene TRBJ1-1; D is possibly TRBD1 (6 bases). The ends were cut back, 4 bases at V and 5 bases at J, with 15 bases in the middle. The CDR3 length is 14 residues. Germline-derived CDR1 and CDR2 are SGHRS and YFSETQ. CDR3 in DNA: TGCGCCAGCAGCCCAGCGACAGGCAGGACTGAAGCTTTCTTT. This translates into CASSPATGRTEAFF.

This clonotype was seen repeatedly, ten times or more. The CDR3 region has the DNA TGTGCCAGCAGCCCAGGGGACAGGGACCAAGAGACCCAGTACTTC. Translated, it gives CASSPGDRDQETQYF. The chain has TRBV7-9 and TRBJ2-5; 9 bases fit TRBD1. Per the germline V gene, CDR1 is SEHNR and CDR2 is FQNEAQ (reference sequence). The CDR3 runs to 15 residues. The J segment lost 0 bases and the V segment lost 5 bases, leaving 4 bases of the junction unmatched. The full variable domain, completed using reference TRBV7-9 and TRBJ2-5, is DTGVSQNPRHKITKRGQNVTFRCDPISEHNRLYWYRQTLGQGPEFLTYFQNEAQLEKSRLLSDRFSAERPKGSFSTLEIQRTEQGDSAMYLCASSPGDRDQETQYFGPGTRLLVL.

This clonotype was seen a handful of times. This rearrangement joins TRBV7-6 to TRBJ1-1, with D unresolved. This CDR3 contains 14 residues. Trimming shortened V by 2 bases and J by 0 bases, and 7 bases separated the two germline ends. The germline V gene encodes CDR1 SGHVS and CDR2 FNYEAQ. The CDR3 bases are TGTGCCAGCAGCTTAAATGGCCTGAACACTGAAGCTTTCTTT. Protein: CASSLNGLNTEAFF.

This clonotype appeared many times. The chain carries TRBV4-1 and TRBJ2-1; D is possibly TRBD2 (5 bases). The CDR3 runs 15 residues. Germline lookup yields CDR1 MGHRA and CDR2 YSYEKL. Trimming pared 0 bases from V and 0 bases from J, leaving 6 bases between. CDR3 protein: CASSQDGDSYNEQFF. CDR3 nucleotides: TGCGCCAGCAGCCAAGACGGGGACTCCTACAATGAGCAGTTCTTC.

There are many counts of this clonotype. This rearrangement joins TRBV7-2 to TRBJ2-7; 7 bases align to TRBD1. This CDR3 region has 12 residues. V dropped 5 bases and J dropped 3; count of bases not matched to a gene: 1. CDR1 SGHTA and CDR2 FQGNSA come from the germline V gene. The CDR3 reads CASSPGGYEQYF. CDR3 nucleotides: TGTGCCAGCAGCCCAGGGGGCTACGAGCAGTACTTC.

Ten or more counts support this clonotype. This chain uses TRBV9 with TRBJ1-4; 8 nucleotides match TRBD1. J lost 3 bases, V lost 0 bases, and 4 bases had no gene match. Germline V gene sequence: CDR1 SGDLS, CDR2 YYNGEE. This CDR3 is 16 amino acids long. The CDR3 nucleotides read TGTGCCAGCAGCGTAGGGACAGGGCCGGCTAATGAAAAACTGTTTTTT. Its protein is CASSVGTGPANEKLFF.

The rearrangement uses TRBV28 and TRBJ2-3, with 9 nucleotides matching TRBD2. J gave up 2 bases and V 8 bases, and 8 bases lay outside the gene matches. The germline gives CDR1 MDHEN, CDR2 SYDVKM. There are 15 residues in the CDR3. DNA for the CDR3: TGTGCCAGCGCCATCCGCGGGGGGGTCACAGATACGCAGTATTTT. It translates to CASAIRGGVTDTQYF. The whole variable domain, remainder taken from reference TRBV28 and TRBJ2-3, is DVKVTQSSRYLVKRTGEKVFLECVQDMDHENMFWYRQDPGLGLRLIYFSYDVKMKEKGDIPEGYSVSREKKERFSLILESASTNQTSMYLCASAIRGGVTDTQYFGPGTRLTVL.

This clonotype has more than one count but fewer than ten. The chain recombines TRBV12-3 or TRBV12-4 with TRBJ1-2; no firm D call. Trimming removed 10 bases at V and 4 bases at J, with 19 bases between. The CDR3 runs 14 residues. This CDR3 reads CATTRSGSLYGYTF. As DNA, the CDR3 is TGTGCCACTACGAGGTCAGGCAGCCTCTATGGCTACACCTTC.